The subject of this entry is one T cell receptor (beta chain). The CDR3 spans 14 residues. The V end was cut by 7 bases, the J end by 0 bases, with 10 bases between. CDR1 SNHLY and CDR2 FYNNEI come from the germline V gene. In the original processing: Amplification of reference gene primers provided the estimated nucleated cell counts. Sequencing used immunoSEQ multiplex PCR; TCRdb keeps in-frame clones, though not all of them. V, J and clone size were drawn from that table, and D and trimming were deduced from the DNA. Altogether approximately 190,000 clones are present, about 83% being singletons, with the ten largest covering approximately 5%. The entry originates in a study of blood T cell repertoires in COVID-19. For the study at large: Donors in the United States, Italy and Spain gave samples during acute or convalescent COVID-19. Nucleic acid was either cDNA or gDNA, and it came from T cells, B-cell-depleted T cells, or PBMCs.

The specimen sequenced was peripheral blood. This sequence originates from a woman aged 70-85 years with active or convalescent COVID-19. V and J are TRBV2 and TRBJ2-1, with a tentative D call TRBD2 (5 bases). Here the CDR3 reads CASKSGGSYNEQFF. The CDR3 region has the DNA TGTGCCAGCAAGAGCGGAGGCTCCTACAATGAGCAGTTCTTC.